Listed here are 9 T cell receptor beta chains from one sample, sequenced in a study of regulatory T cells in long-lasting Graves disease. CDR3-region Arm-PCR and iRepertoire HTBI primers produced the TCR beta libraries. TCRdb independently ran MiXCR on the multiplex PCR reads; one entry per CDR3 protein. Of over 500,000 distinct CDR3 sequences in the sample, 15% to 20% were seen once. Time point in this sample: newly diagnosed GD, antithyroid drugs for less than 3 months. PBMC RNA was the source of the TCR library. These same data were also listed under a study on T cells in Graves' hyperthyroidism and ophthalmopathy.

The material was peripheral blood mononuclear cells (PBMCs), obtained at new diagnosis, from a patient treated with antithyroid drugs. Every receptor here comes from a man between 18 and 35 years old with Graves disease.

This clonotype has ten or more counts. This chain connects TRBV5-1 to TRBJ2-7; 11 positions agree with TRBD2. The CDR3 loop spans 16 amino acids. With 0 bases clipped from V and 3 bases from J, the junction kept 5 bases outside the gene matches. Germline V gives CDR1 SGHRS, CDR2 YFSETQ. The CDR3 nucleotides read TGCGCCAGCAGCTTGGGACCTAGCGGGAGGATCTACGAGCAGTACTTC. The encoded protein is CASSLGPSGRIYEQYF.

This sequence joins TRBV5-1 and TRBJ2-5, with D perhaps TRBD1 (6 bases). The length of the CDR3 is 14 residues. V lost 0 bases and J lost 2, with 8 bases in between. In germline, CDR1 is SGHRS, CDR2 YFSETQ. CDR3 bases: TGCGCCAGCAGCTTGGGGGACAATCAAGAGACCCAGTACTTC. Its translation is CASSLGDNQETQYF. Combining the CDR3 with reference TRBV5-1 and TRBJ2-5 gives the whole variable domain KAGVTQTPRYLIKTRGQQVTLSCSPISGHRSVSWYQQTPGQGLQFLFEYFSETQRNKGNFPGRFSGRQFSNSRSEMNVSTLELGDSALYLCASSLGDNQETQYFGPGTRLLVL.

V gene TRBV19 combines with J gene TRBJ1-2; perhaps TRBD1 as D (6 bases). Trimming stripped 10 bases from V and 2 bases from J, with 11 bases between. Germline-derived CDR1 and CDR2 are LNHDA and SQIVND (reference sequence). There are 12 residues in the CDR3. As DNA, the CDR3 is TGTGCCACCCGGGACACGAACTATGGCTACACCTTC. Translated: CATRDTNYGYTF.

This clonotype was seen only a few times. This CDR3 reads CASSPTSGSQETQYF. The CDR3 nucleotides read TGTGCCAGCAGCCCAACCAGCGGAAGCCAAGAGACCCAGTACTTC. The chain employs TRBV3-1 and TRBJ2-5, with D possibly matching TRBD2 (5 bases). Germline assignment: CDR1 LGHDT and CDR2 YNNKEL (reference sequence). The CDR3 contains 15 residues. V was shortened by 4 bases and J by 1 base, with 13 bases between the two germline ends.

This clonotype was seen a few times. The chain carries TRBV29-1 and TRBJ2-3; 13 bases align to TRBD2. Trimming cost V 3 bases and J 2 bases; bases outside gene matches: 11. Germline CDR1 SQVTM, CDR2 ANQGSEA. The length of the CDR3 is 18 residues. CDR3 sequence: CSVEDSTSGRASTDTQYF. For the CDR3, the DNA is TGCAGCGTTGAGGATAGTACTAGCGGGAGGGCGTCCACAGATACGCAGTATTTT.

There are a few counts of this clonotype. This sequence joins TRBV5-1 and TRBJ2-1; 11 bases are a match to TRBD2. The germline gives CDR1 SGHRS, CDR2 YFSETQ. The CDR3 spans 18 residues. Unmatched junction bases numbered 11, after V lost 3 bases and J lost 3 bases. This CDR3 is CASSWGLADSPIYNEQFF. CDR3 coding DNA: TGCGCCAGCAGCTGGGGACTAGCGGATTCTCCTATCTACAATGAGCAGTTCTTC. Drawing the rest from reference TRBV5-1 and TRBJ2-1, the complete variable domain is KAGVTQTPRYLIKTRGQQVTLSCSPISGHRSVSWYQQTPGQGLQFLFEYFSETQRNKGNFPGRFSGRQFSNSRSEMNVSTLELGDSALYLCASSWGLADSPIYNEQFFGPGTRLTVL.

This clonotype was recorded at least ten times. The CDR3, as DNA: TGCGCCAGCAGCCGAGGACAATCCCCCTACGAGCAGTACTTC. The encoded protein is CASSRGQSPYEQYF. The chain carries TRBV5-1 and TRBJ2-7; D might be TRBD1 (5 bases). Germline assignment: CDR1 SGHRS and CDR2 YFSETQ. This CDR3 spans 14 amino acids. V was cut by 4 bases and J by 2 bases, with 13 bases left in between.

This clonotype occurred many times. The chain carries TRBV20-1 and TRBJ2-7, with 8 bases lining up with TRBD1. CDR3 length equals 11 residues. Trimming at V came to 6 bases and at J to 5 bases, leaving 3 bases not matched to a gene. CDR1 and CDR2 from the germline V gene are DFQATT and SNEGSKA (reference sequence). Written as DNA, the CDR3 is TGCAGTGCCTCGACAGGGGACGAGCAGTACTTC. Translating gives CSASTGDEQYF.

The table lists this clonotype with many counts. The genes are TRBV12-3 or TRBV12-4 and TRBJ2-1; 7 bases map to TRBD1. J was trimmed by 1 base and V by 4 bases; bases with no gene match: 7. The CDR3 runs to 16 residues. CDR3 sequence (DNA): TGTGCCAGCAGTTCAACCGTACAGGGGTCCTACAATGAGCAGTTCTTC. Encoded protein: CASSSTVQGSYNEQFF.